This TCR beta chain was profiled in a study of identical twins. V dropped 3 bases and J dropped 0 bases, with 12 bases sitting between them. CDR1 is MDHEN, CDR2 SYDVKM, per germline. The CDR3 runs 15 residues. In TCRdb, the 5' RACE reads were re-called with MiXCR into one record per CDR3 protein. The repertoire consists of over 500,000 distinct CDR3 sequences, with less than 25% occurring once and the leading ten covering around 0.9%. The same data also contributed to another study, on T cells expressing NK-cell markers. That study reports: Also leading the CD3+CD56-NKG2C+ fraction in a few donors were these clonotypes. It remained uncertain whether the expanded NKG2C+ T cell clones were specific for HCMV antigens.

The chain is built from TRBV28 and TRBJ2-7, with D perhaps TRBD1 or TRBD2 (5 bases each). Input material: CD4+ T cells sorted from blood. The source is a woman aged 18-29 years in good health. The CDR3 DNA is TGTGCCAGCAGTTTCCATCCAGGGAGCTCCTACGAGCAGTACTTC. Its protein product is CASSFHPGSSYEQYF.